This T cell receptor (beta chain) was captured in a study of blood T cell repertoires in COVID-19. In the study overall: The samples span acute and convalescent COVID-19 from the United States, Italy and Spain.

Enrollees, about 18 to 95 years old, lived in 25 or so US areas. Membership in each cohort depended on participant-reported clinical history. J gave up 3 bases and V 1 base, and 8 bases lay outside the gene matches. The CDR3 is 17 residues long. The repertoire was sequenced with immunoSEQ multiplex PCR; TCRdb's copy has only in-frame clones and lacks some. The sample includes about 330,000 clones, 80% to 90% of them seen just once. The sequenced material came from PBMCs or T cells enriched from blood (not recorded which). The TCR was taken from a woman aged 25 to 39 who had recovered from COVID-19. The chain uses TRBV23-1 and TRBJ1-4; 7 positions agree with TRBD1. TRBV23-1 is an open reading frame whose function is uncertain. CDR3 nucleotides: TGCGCCAGCAGTCAATATATAAGGGGGCAGCCTAATGAAAAACTGTTTTTT. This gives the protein CASSQYIRGQPNEKLFF.